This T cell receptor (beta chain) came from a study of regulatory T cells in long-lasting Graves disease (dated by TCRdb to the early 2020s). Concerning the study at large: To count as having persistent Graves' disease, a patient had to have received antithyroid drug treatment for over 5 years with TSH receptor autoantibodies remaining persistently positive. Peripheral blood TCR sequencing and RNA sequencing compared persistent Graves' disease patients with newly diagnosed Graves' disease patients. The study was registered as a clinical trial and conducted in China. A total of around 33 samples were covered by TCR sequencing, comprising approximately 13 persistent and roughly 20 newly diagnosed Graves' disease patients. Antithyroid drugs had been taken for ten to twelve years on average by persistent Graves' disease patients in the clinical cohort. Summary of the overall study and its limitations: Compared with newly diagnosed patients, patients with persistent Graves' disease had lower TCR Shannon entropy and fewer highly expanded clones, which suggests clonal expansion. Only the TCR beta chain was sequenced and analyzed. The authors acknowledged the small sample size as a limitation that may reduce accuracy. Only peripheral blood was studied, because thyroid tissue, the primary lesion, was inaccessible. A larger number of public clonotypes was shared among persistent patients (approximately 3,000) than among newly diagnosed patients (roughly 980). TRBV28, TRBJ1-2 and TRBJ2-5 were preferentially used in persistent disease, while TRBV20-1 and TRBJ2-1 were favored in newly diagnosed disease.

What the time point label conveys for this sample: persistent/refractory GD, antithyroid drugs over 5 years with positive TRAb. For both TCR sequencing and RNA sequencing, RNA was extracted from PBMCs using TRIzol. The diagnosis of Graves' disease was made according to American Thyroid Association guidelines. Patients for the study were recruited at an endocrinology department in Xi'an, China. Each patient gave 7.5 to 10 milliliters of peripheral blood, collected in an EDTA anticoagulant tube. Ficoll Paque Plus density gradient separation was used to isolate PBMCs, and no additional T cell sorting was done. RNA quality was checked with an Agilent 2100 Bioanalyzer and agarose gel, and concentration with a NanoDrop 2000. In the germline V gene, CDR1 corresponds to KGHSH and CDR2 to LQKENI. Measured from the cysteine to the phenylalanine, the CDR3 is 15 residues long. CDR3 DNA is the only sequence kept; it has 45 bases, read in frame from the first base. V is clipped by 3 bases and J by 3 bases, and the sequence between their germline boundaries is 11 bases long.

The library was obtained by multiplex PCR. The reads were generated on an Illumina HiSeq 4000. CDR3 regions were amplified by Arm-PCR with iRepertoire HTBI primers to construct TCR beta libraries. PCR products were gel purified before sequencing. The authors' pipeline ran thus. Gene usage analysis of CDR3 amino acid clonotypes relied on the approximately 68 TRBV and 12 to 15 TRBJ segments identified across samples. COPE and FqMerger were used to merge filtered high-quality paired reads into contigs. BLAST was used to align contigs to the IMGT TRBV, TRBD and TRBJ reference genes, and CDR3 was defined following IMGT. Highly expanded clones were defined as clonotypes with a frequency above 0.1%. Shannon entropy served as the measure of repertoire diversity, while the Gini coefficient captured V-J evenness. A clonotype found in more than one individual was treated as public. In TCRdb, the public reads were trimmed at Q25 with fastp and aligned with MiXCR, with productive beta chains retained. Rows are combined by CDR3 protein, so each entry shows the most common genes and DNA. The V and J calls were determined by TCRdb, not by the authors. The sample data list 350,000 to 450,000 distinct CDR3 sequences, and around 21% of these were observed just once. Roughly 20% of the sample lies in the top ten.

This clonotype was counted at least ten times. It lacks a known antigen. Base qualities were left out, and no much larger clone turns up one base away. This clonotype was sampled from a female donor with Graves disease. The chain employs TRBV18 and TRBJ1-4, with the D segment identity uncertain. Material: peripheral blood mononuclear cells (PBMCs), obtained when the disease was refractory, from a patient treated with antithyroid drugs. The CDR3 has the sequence CASSPGGLANEKLFF. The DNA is TGTGCCAGCTCACCGGGCGGCCTTGCTAATGAAAAACTGTTTTTT.